The 8 T cell receptor beta chains below all came from one sample that was sequenced in a study of identical twins. TCRdb re-called the 5' RACE reads with MiXCR, one entry per CDR3 protein. The sample records 450,000 or so distinct CDR3 sequences, 24% being singletons. The sample also formed part of further work on T cells expressing NK-cell markers.

Sequenced sample: CD4+ T cells sorted from blood. These receptors were taken from a woman between 18 and 29 years old in good health.

This chain joins TRBV11-2 and TRBJ2-2; 7 bases agree with TRBD1. V shed 2 bases and J 6 bases; nucleotides not matched to a gene: 3. The CDR3 is 14 amino acids. The germline V gene has CDR1 SGHAT and CDR2 FQNNGV. CDR3 region: CASSLTQGAGELFF. The CDR3, as DNA: TGTGCCAGCAGCTTAACCCAGGGGGCCGGGGAGCTGTTTTTT.

In DNA form, the CDR3 reads TGTGCCAGCACCTCAGCGGGGGAGCCCTACGAGCAGTACTTC. Its protein is CASTSAGEPYEQYF. This rearrangement joins TRBV6-1 to TRBJ2-7; 8 bases line up with TRBD2. The ends lost 7 bases at V and 2 bases at J; junction bases unmatched: 7. Germline lookup yields CDR1 MNHNS and CDR2 SASEGT. This CDR3 has 14 residues.

The genes are TRBV5-5 and TRBJ1-4; D is perhaps TRBD1 (5 bases). V was trimmed by 1 base and J by 8 bases, leaving 9 bases between them. The germline V gene has CDR1 SGHKS and CDR2 YYEKEE (reference sequence). There are 13 residues in the CDR3. The DNA for the CDR3 is TGTGCCAGCAGCTTGCCGCAGGGCGAAAAACTGTTTTTT. Translated: CASSLPQGEKLFF.

The rearrangement joins TRBV7-2 to TRBJ2-7, with 9 bases fitting TRBD1. CDR1 is SGHTA, CDR2 FQGNSA, per germline. V trimming: 1 base; J trimming: 4 bases; junction bases outside the gene matches: 5. CDR3 size: 15 residues. The CDR3 loop is CASSLVGQGRYEQYF. CDR3 bases: TGTGCCAGCAGCTTAGTGGGACAGGGACGGTACGAGCAGTACTTC.

This clonotype was recorded a few times. As DNA, the CDR3 is TGTGCCAGCAGCCGACAGGGTTGGGGTGAGCAGTTCTTC. It is translated as CASSRQGWGEQFF. This chain uses TRBV12-3 or TRBV12-4 with TRBJ2-1; 7 bases align to TRBD1. The CDR3 has 13 amino acids. The V gene end was trimmed by 6 bases and the J gene end by 9 bases; junction bases not matched to a gene: 8.

The V and J genes are TRBV29-1 and TRBJ1-5; a possible D gene is TRBD1 (5 bases). CDR1 and CDR2 (germline): SQVTM, ANQGSEA. The ends were cut back, 3 bases at V and 2 bases at J, with 14 bases in the middle. The CDR3 contains 15 residues. The CDR3 DNA follows: TGCAGCGTTGAGAGCAGGGAGGGATGCAATCAGCCCCAGCATTTT. Its translation is CSVESREGCNQPQHF.

The CDR3 is CASSVRVEAFF. As DNA, the CDR3 is TGTGCCAGCAGTGTTAGGGTTGAAGCTTTCTTT. The chain combines TRBV2 with TRBJ1-1; the D is unclear. The germline gives CDR1 SNHLY, CDR2 FYNNEI. The CDR3 totals 11 residues. The V end was cut by 4 bases, the J end by 7 bases, with 7 bases between.

This chain links TRBV6-5 with TRBJ2-7; either TRBD1 or TRBD2 may supply D (5 bases each). Deletions cut 2 bases from V and 1 base from J, with 9 bases between. From germline, CDR1 is MNHEY and CDR2 SVGAGI. The CDR3 extends over 14 amino acids. The CDR3 protein is CASSYRGRSYEQYF. CDR3 nucleotides: TGTGCCAGCAGTTACCGGGGACGGTCCTACGAGCAGTACTTC.